This T cell receptor beta chain originates from a study of human T cells and chemical hapten exposure. Study conclusions and caveats: Expanded TCRs created a significantly greater count of big CDR3 similarity clusters than controls did. Donors' alopecia may make their immune response differ from healthy people's. With regard to DPC sensitization, TCRs above 1 in 1000 frequency did not change.

This clonotype was seen at least ten times. Its target is not known. The time point denotes: patch test 1, 2 weeks after DPC sensitization. The treatment denotes: therapeutic diphenylcyclopropenone sensitization with weekly scalp DPC. CDR3 size: 15 residues. Germline CDR1 KGHSH, CDR2 LQKENI. The V end was cut by 3 bases, the J end by 0 bases, with 10 bases between. TCRdb recomputed calls from the RACE reads with MiXCR, one row per CDR3 protein. There are about 14,000 distinct CDR3 sequences in the sample; about 16% occur only once, and about 6.8% lies in the top ten. Sequenced material: whole blood, taken in connection with sensitization to the hapten diphenylcyclopropenone (DPC). The sequence was collected from a woman aged 25-40 years with alopecia areata. Some clones in this sample may be carry-over from other donors' samples. V and J are TRBV18 and TRBJ2-3; D ambiguous. This CDR3 is CASSPQSLSTDTQYF. In nucleotides, the CDR3 is TGTGCCAGCTCACCCCAATCTTTGAGCACAGATACGCAGTATTTT.